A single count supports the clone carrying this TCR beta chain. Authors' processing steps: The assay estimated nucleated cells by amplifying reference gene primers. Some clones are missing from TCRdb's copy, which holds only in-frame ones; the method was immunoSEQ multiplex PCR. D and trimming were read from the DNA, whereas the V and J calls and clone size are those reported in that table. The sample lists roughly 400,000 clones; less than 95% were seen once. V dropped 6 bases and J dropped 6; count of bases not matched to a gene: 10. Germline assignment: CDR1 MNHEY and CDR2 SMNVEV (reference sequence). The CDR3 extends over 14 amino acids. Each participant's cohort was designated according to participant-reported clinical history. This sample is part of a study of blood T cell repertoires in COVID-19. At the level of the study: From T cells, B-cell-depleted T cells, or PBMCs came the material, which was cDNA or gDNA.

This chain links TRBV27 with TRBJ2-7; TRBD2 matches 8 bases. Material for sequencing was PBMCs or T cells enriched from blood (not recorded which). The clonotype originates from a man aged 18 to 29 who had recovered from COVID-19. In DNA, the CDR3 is TGTGCCAGCAGCGCCGGACTAGCCTCAATCGAGCAGTACTTC. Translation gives CASSAGLASIEQYF.